These 17 T cell receptor beta chains originate from one sample sequenced in a study of T cells in Graves' hyperthyroidism and ophthalmopathy (dated by TCRdb to between 2019 and 2020). Preparation of the library involved multiplex PCR. These reads were obtained on an Illumina HiSeq 2000. The TCR beta CDR3 regions were amplified from RNA transcripts. A first-round RT-PCR of the TCR CDR3 used the HTBI primer set with the Qiagen OneStep RT-PCR kit. The raw public reads went through TCRdb reprocessing: fastp at Q25, MiXCR clone calling, in-frame beta chains kept. Rows with one shared CDR3 protein collapse into an entry with the most common genes and DNA. The sample table records fewer than 350,000 distinct CDR3 sequences; around 15% of these occur just once. Over 30% of the sample is taken by the ten largest. Sequenced: blood. These receptor sequences come from a woman aged 45-65 years with Graves' hyperthyroidism that later progressed to Graves' ophthalmopathy.

The chain recombines TRBV9 with TRBJ1-3; perhaps TRBD1 as D (6 bases). The CDR3 is 16 residues long. Between the trimmed V and J ends, which lost 3 bases and 1 base, there was a span of 14 bases. The germline V gene has CDR1 SGDLS and CDR2 YYNGEE. This chain's CDR3 is CASSASTGHSGNTIYF. The CDR3 region has the DNA TGTGCCAGCAGCGCCTCGACAGGACATTCTGGAAACACCATATATTTT.

This clonotype was counted at least ten times. The V call is TRBV11-3, the J call TRBJ1-1, with TRBD1 matching 8 bases. Trimming removed 1 base from V and 5 bases from J; junction bases left unmatched: 12. The CDR3 extends over 17 amino acids. Germline V gene lookup returns CDR1 SGHNT and CDR2 YENEEA. The CDR3 loop is CASSLVPDRESRTEAFF. The CDR3 bases are TGTGCCAGCAGCTTAGTACCGGACAGGGAATCTCGAACTGAAGCTTTCTTT.

This clonotype was observed at least ten times. The J gene is TRBJ2-7, the V gene TRBV7-6, with D tentatively TRBD2 (5 bases). This CDR3 spans 15 amino acids. The V and J ends lost 1 base and 0 bases respectively, with 10 bases between them. Germline CDR1 reads SGHVS; CDR2 reads FNYEAQ. Written as DNA, the CDR3 is TGTGCCAGCAGCTTAGGGTCAGCGGACTCCTACGAGCAGTACTTC. Protein sequence: CASSLGSADSYEQYF.

The J gene is TRBJ2-2, the V gene TRBV28, with 15 bases that match TRBD2. Germline-derived CDR1 and CDR2 are MDHEN and SYDVKM. J was trimmed by 9 bases and V by 6 bases; bases with no gene match: 14. This CDR3 has 18 amino acids. DNA of the CDR3: TGTGCCAGCAGAACGCCGAGCCCCGGGACTAGCGGGAGGCGGGAGCTGTTTTTT. Translating gives CASRTPSPGTSGRRELFF.

This clonotype was observed many times. V is TRBV28 and J is TRBJ1-5; unclear D gene. The germline V and J ends were trimmed by 7 bases and 6 bases, with 10 bases remaining between them. This CDR3 comprises 12 residues. Germline assignment: CDR1 MDHEN and CDR2 SYDVKM. For the CDR3, the DNA is TGTGCCAGCAACGGGTTTCGTCAGCCCCAGCATTTT. It specifies CASNGFRQPQHF. The variable domain in full, completed from reference TRBV28 and TRBJ1-5, reads DVKVTQSSRYLVKRTGEKVFLECVQDMDHENMFWYRQDPGLGLRLIYFSYDVKMKEKGDIPEGYSVSREKKERFSLILESASTNQTSMYLCASNGFRQPQHFGDGTRLSIL.

This clonotype was seen many times. The V call is TRBV2, the J call TRBJ1-2; D is possibly TRBD1 (6 bases). The V end was cut by 6 bases, the J end by 0 bases, with 14 bases between. CDR1 is SNHLY and CDR2 is FYNNEI in the germline V gene. The CDR3 totals 15 residues. In DNA form, the CDR3 reads TGTGCCAGCAGCTTAGTCAGGGGTTCTAACTATGGCTACACCTTC. It yields the protein CASSLVRGSNYGYTF.

This clonotype appeared many times. The chain recombines TRBV28 with TRBJ2-2; TRBD2 matches 7 bases. The germline gives CDR1 MDHEN, CDR2 SYDVKM. The CDR3 has 18 residues. The trim removed 5 bases at V and 6 bases at J, leaving 18 bases unmatched. The DNA of the CDR3 is TGTGCCAGCAGTGCCCGGAATCGCGGGAGAGGGACTCCCGGGGAGCTGTTTTTT. It translates to CASSARNRGRGTPGELFF. The entire variable domain, with the rest obtained from reference TRBV28 and TRBJ2-2, is as follows: DVKVTQSSRYLVKRTGEKVFLECVQDMDHENMFWYRQDPGLGLRLIYFSYDVKMKEKGDIPEGYSVSREKKERFSLILESASTNQTSMYLCASSARNRGRGTPGELFFGEGSRLTVL.

In this sample, this clonotype turned up many times. The chain combines TRBV24-1 with TRBJ2-5; D is unresolved. Trimming removed 0 bases at V and 5 bases at J, with 0 bases between. Germline V CDR1 and CDR2: KGHDR, SFDVKD. The CDR3 is made up of 11 amino acids. CDR3 bases: TGTGCCACCAGTGATTTGGAGACCCAGTACTTC. Encoded protein: CATSDLETQYF.

This clonotype was recorded at least ten times. J is TRBJ1-1 and V is TRBV28; TRBD1 matches at 8 bases. Germline V gene sequence: CDR1 MDHEN, CDR2 SYDVKM. The CDR3 length is 14 residues. The ends lost 11 bases at V and 1 base at J; junction bases unmatched: 9. CDR3 nucleotide sequence: TGTGCCGGAGGACAGGGTAATAGGAACACTGAAGCTTTCTTT. Its translation: CAGGQGNRNTEAFF.

Many counts were recorded for this clonotype. The chain combines TRBV5-1 with TRBJ1-2; possibly TRBD1 for D (6 bases). V was trimmed by 1 base and J by 4 bases, leaving 14 bases between them. Per germline, CDR1 SGHRS and CDR2 YFSETQ. This CDR3 spans 15 amino acids. This CDR3 is CASSLPGGQGYGYTF. CDR3 DNA sequence: TGCGCCAGCAGCTTGCCCGGGGGGCAAGGCTATGGCTACACCTTC.

This clonotype was observed at least ten times. V usage is TRBV11-3 and J usage is TRBJ2-1, with D possibly being TRBD2 (5 bases). V was trimmed by 2 bases and J by 9 bases, leaving 14 bases between them. The germline V gene encodes CDR1 SGHNT and CDR2 YENEEA. There are 14 residues in the CDR3. As DNA, the CDR3 is TGTGCCAGCAGCTTAAGAGTGGGAGCTGGTGAGCAGTTCTTC. This sequence encodes CASSLRVGAGEQFF.

In this sample, this clonotype turned up many times. This chain connects TRBV5-1 to TRBJ1-1, with 7 bases matching TRBD1. Trimming took 5 bases from V and 3 from J; bases not matched to a gene: 13. The germline V gene has CDR1 SGHRS and CDR2 YFSETQ. The CDR3 loop spans 16 amino acids. As DNA, the CDR3 is TGCGCCAGCAGTCTATCGCCACGGGACAGACACACTGAAGCTTTCTTT. Protein: CASSLSPRDRHTEAFF.

This clonotype was counted at least ten times. The chain is built from TRBV18 and TRBJ2-3, with 7 bases fitting TRBD2. This CDR3 comprises 15 residues. Germline V gene sequence: CDR1 KGHSH, CDR2 LQKENI. The trim removed 0 bases at V and 4 bases at J, leaving 4 bases unmatched. As DNA, the CDR3 is TGTGCCAGCTCACCACCCCTAGCGGTGGCAGATACGCAGTATTTT. Amino acids: CASSPPLAVADTQYF.

The V and J genes are TRBV20-1 and TRBJ1-6; 8 bases line up with TRBD1. This CDR3 has 14 amino acids. Germline CDR1 reads DFQATT; CDR2 reads SNEGSKA (reference sequence). Trimming cost V 5 bases and J 14 bases; bases outside gene matches: 14. In DNA form, the CDR3 reads TGCAGTGCTGCCGGGACAGGAGGTTTTCGGACCCTCCACTTT. Its translation is CSAAGTGGFRTLHF.

This clonotype was seen repeatedly, ten times or more. The V and J genes are TRBV6-1 and TRBJ2-7; 8 bases are shared with TRBD2. The CDR3 length is 15 residues. Germline loops: CDR1 MNHNS, CDR2 SASEGT. The V gene end was trimmed by 6 bases and the J gene end by 2 bases; junction bases not matched to a gene: 9. CDR3 in amino acids: CASRSRTSITYEQYF. For the CDR3, the DNA is TGTGCCAGCAGGAGTAGGACTAGCATCACCTACGAGCAGTACTTC.

This clonotype occurred many times. The CDR3, as DNA: TGTGCCATCAAGGAGCGACTAGCGGGAACAAATGAGCAGTTCTTC. This encodes CAIKERLAGTNEQFF. The chain is built from TRBV10-3 and TRBJ2-1, with TRBD2 matching over 11 bases. From germline, CDR1 is ENHRY and CDR2 SYGVKD. This CDR3 has 15 residues. The V segment lost 7 bases and the J segment 7 bases; nucleotides outside the gene matches: 9.

In the case of this clonotype: Its ends do not fully match the called genes, so a read error is possible. The chain links TRBV10-3 to TRBJ2-2, with D possibly being TRBD1 (5 bases). The CDR3 loop spans 13 amino acids. Germline values: CDR1 ENHRY, CDR2 SYGVKD. CDR3: CAISGQGTVELFF. DNA for the CDR3: TGTGCCATCAGTGGTCAGGGCACCGTGGAGCTGTTTTTT.